This paragraph reports one TCR beta chain. This sample was included in a study of technical replicates of blood from a few donors. The repertoire was sequenced with immunoSEQ multiplex PCR; TCRdb's copy has only in-frame clones and lacks some. The sample carries some 74,000 clones, about nine tenths recorded once. Trimming left V 0 bases short and J 0 bases short, with 11 bases between. The V gene's germline CDR1 is SGHRS and CDR2 YFSETQ. The CDR3 extends over 16 amino acids. This chain links TRBV5-1 with TRBJ2-3, with a tentative D call TRBD1 (5 bases). The source of this sequence is a human donor in good health. The specimen was T cells isolated from PBMCs. The CDR3, as DNA: TGCGCCAGCAGCTTGGTAGGGGATCCTAGCACAGATACGCAGTATTTT. Translation: CASSLVGDPSTDTQYF.